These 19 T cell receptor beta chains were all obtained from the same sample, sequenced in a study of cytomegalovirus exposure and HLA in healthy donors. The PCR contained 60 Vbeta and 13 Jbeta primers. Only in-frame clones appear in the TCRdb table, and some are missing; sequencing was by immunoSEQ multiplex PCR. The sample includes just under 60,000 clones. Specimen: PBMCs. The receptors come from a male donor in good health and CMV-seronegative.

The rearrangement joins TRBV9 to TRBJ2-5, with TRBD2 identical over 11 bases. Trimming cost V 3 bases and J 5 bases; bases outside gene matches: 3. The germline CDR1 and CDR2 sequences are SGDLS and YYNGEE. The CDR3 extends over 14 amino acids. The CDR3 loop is CASSELAGVETQYF. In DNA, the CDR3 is TGTGCCAGCAGCGAACTAGCGGGGGTGGAGACCCAGTACTTC.

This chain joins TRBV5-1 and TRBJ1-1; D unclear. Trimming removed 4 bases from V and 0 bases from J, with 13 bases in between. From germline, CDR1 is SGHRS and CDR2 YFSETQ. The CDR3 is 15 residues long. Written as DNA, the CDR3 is TGCGCCAGCAGCCCGCCCTGGGGAGTGAACACTGAAGCTTTCTTT. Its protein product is CASSPPWGVNTEAFF.

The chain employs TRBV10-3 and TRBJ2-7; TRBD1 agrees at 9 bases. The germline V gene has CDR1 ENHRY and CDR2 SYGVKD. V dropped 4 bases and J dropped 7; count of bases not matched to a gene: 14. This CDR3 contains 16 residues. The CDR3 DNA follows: TGTGCCATCAGTGCAGGGGTTGGGACAGGGTCCAGAGAGCAGTACTTC. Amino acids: CAISAGVGTGSREQYF.

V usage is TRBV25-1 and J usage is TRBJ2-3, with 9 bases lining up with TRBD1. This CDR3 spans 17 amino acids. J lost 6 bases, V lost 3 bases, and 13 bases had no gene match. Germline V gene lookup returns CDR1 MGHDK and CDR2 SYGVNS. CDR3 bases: TGTGCCAGCAGTGATGATACCGGGACAGGGTTGGGGGATACGCAGTATTTT. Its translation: CASSDDTGTGLGDTQYF.

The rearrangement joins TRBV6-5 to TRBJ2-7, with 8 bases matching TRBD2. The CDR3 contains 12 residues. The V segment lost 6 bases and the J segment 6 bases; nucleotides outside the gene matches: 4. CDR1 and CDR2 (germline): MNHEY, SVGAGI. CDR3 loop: CASRHGTSEQYF. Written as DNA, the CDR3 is TGTGCCAGCAGACATGGGACTAGCGAGCAGTACTTC.

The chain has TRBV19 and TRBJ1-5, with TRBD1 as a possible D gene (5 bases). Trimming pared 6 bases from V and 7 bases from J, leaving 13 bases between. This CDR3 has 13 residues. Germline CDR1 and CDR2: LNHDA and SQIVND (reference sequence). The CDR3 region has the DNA TGTGCCAGTAGAAGATCTGGACACCAGCCCCAGCATTTT. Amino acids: CASRRSGHQPQHF.

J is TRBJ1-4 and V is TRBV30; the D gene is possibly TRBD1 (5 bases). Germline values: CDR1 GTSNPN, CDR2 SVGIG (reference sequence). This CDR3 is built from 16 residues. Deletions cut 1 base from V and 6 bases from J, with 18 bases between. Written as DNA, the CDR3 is TGTGCCTGGAGTGAGATTAGGGGTCGAGTAGATGAAAAACTGTTTTTT. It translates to CAWSEIRGRVDEKLFF.

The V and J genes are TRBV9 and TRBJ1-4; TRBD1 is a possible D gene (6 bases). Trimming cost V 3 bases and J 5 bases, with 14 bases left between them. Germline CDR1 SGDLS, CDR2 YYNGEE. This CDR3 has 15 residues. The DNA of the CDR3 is TGTGCCAGCAGCGGACAAGGGGACATCAATGAAAAACTGTTTTTT. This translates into CASSGQGDINEKLFF. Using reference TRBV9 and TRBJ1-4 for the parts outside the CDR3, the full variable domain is DSGVTQTPKHLITATGQRVTLRCSPRSGDLSVYWYQQSLDQGLQFLIQYYNGEERAKGNILERFSAQQFPDLHSELNLSSLELGDSALYFCASSGQGDINEKLFFGSGTQLSVL.

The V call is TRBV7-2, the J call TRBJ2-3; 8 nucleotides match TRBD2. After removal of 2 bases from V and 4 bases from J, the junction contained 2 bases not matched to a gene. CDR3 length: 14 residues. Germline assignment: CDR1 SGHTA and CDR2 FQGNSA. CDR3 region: CASSLTGRADTQYF. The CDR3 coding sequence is TGTGCCAGCAGCTTAACCGGGAGGGCAGATACGCAGTATTTT.

The CDR3 protein is CASANHRGPFIAVSGYTF. The CDR3 DNA reads TGTGCCAGTGCCAACCACAGGGGGCCTTTTATCGCGGTGTCCGGCTACACCTTC. V and J are TRBV19 and TRBJ1-2, with 9 bases fitting TRBD1. This CDR3 region has 18 residues. Germline assignment: CDR1 LNHDA and CDR2 SQIVND (reference sequence). Trimming cost V 8 bases and J 8 bases; bases outside gene matches: 24.

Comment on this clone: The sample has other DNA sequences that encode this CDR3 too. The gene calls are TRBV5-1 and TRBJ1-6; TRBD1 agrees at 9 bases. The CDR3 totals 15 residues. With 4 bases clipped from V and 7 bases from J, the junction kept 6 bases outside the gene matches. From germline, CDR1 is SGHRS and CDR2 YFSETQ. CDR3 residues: CASSRSTGGNSPLHF. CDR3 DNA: TGCGCCAGCAGCCGGTCGACAGGGGGGAATTCACCCCTCCACTTT.

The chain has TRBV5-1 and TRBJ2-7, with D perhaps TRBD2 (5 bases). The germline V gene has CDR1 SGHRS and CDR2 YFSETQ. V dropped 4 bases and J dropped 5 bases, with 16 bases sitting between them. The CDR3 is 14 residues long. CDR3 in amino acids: CASSRTGFTDEQYF. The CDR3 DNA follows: TGCGCCAGCAGCCGCACGGGGTTCACGGACGAGCAGTACTTC.

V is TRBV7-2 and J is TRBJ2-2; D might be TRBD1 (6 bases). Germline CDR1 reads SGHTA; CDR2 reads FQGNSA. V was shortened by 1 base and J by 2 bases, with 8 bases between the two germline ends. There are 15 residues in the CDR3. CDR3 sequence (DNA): TGTGCCAGCAGCTTAGTCAGGGGCAACACCGGGGAGCTGTTTTTT. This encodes CASSLVRGNTGELFF. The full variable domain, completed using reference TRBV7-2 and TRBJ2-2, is GAGVSQSPSNKVTEKGKDVELRCDPISGHTALYWYRQSLGQGLEFLIYFQGNSAPDKSGLPSDRFSAERTGGSVSTLTIQRTQQEDSAVYLCASSLVRGNTGELFFGEGSRLTVL.

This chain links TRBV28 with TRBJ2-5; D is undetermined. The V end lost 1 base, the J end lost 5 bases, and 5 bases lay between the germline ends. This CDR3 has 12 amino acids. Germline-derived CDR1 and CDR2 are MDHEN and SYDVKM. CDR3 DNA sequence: TGTGCCAGCAGTTTATATCAGGAGACCCAGTACTTC. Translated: CASSLYQETQYF. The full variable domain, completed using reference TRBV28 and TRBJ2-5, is DVKVTQSSRYLVKRTGEKVFLECVQDMDHENMFWYRQDPGLGLRLIYFSYDVKMKEKGDIPEGYSVSREKKERFSLILESASTNQTSMYLCASSLYQETQYFGPGTRLLVL.

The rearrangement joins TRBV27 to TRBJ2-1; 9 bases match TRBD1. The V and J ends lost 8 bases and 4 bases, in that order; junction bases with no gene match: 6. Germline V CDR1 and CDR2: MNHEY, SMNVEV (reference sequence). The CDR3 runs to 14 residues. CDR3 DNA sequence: TGTGCCAGCTCCCTTGACAGGGGGTACAATGAGCAGTTCTTC. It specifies CASSLDRGYNEQFF.

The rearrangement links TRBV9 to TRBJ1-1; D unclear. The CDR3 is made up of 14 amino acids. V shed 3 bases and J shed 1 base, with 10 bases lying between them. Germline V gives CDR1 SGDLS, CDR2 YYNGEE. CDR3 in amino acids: CASSGESWNTEAFF. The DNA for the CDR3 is TGTGCCAGCAGCGGTGAGTCTTGGAACACTGAAGCTTTCTTT.

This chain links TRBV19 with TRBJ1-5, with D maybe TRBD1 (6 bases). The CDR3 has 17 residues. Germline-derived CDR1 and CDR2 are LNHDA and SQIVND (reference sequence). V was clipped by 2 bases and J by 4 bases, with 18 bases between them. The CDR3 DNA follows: TGTGCCAGTAGTATACCCTCTATGGGAGGGGGAAATCAGCCCCAGCATTTT. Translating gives CASSIPSMGGGNQPQHF.

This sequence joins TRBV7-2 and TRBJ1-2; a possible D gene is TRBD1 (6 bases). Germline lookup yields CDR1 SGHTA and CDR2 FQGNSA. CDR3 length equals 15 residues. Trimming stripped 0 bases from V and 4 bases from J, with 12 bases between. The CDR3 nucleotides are TGTGCCAGCAGCTTAGCGGGGGGGCCCTCCTATGGCTACACCTTC. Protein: CASSLAGGPSYGYTF. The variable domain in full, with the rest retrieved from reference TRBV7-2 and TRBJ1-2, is GAGVSQSPSNKVTEKGKDVELRCDPISGHTALYWYRQSLGQGLEFLIYFQGNSAPDKSGLPSDRFSAERTGGSVSTLTIQRTQQEDSAVYLCASSLAGGPSYGYTFGSGTRLTVV.

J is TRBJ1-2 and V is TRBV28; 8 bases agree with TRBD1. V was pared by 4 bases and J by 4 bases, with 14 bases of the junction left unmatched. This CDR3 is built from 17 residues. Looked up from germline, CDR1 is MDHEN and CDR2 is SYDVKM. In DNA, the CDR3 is TGTGCCAGCAGTTCCTCTTCACAGGGGGACGCCGTCTATGGCTACACCTTC. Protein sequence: CASSSSSQGDAVYGYTF.